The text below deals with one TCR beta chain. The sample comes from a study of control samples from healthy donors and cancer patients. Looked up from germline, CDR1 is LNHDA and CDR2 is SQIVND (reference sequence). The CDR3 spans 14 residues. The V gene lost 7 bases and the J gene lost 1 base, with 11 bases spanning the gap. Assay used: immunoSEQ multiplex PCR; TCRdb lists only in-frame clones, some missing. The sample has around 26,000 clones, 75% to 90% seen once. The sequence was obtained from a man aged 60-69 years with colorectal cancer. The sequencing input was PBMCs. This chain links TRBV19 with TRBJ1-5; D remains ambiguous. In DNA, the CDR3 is TGTGCCAGTAACCTAGCCATAAGCAATCAGCCCCAGCATTTT. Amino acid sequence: CASNLAISNQPQHF.